This T cell receptor beta chain is from a study of cytomegalovirus exposure and HLA in healthy donors. Study results and caveats: In an earlier analysis, most TCR beta V segments were productive about 87% or about 30% of the time.

In the case of this clone: Its target is unknown.

The CDR3 is made up of 14 amino acids. The junction had 2 bases not matched to a gene; V was cut back by 6 bases and J by 0 bases. The V gene's germline CDR1 is MDHEN and CDR2 SYDVKM. PCR amplification relied on 60 Vbeta primers (plus 13 Jbeta primers). Using immunoSEQ multiplex PCR, the repertoire was profiled, and TCRdb retains in-frame clones only, with some absent. This table has hundreds of thousands of clones, around 80% appearing once. Sequenced material: PBMCs. The clonotype originates from a woman aged 55-69 years in good health and CMV-seropositive. This chain joins TRBV28 and TRBJ1-5; 7 nucleotides line up with TRBD1. As DNA, the CDR3 is TGTGCCAGCAGCCCAGGGGGTAGCAATCAGCCCCAGCATTTT. Protein sequence: CASSPGGSNQPQHF.